This TCR beta chain was sequenced in a study of T cell responses to AZD1222 COVID-19 vaccine. Here immunoSEQ multiplex PCR was the method, and the copy in TCRdb shows in-frame clones only, minus some. Among around 95,000 clones, more than 70% were seen once, and the ten largest hold 4% to 5%. Looked up from germline, CDR1 is MDHEN and CDR2 is SYDVKM. V trimming: 5 bases; J trimming: 3 bases; junction bases outside the gene matches: 7. The CDR3 has 15 amino acids. The chain carries TRBV28 and TRBJ1-2, with TRBD1 matching 9 bases. The sample was peripheral blood, taken on day 0 of MenACWY control vaccination. This receptor was identified in an adult in good health. CDR3 loop: CASSVSQGAYYGYTF. For the CDR3, the DNA is TGTGCCAGCAGTGTCTCACAGGGGGCCTACTATGGCTACACCTTC.